The 2 T cell receptor beta chains in this list originate from one sample, sequenced in a study of cytomegalovirus exposure and HLA in healthy donors. Vbeta (60) and Jbeta (13) primers were used in the PCR. Data came from immunoSEQ multiplex PCR; TCRdb stores just in-frame clones and leaves some out. Of more than 150,000 clones listed, roughly 85% are singletons. The sample taken for sequencing was PBMCs. Receptors were obtained from a woman aged 18-29 years in good health and CMV-seronegative.

The chain combines TRBV7-2 with TRBJ1-5; D may be TRBD1 (6 bases). The germline V and J ends were trimmed by 5 bases and 6 bases, with 17 bases remaining between them. The CDR3 spans 15 residues. Germline assignment: CDR1 SGHTA and CDR2 FQGNSA. CDR3 in DNA: TGTGCCAGCAGCCCCGGGACAAGGGAAGGTCAGCCCCAGCATTTT. Protein product: CASSPGTREGQPQHF.

The V gene is TRBV5-1, the J gene TRBJ2-7; 7 nucleotides match TRBD2. Trimming removed 4 bases from V and 2 bases from J; junction bases left unmatched: 6. This CDR3 is built from 14 residues. Germline V gene lookup returns CDR1 SGHRS and CDR2 YFSETQ. The CDR3 sequence: CASSPGTTAYEQYF. The CDR3 bases are TGCGCCAGCAGCCCCGGGACTACAGCCTACGAGCAGTACTTC.